This T cell receptor beta chain is from a study of Graves' ophthalmopathy and Graves' hyperthyroidism. As for this clonotype: A junction end diverges from the germline sequence, so it may reflect a read error.

The CDR3 covers 15 residues. Germline V gene sequence: CDR1 SGHVS, CDR2 FQNEAQ. RNA transcripts served as template for amplifying TCR beta CDR3 sequences. The authors performed first-round RT-PCR with HTBI primers and then a second-round multiplex PCR. MiXCR, run by TCRdb on the multiplex PCR reads, gives a single entry per CDR3 protein. The sample holds 650,000 to 800,000 distinct CDR3 sequences, about 41% seen once. The sequencing input was peripheral blood. The receptor was derived from an adult man with Graves' ophthalmopathy. V gene TRBV7-8 combines with J gene TRBJ2-2; weak D call: TRBD2 (6 bases). CDR3 protein: CASSGGDGDTGELFF. Written as DNA, the CDR3 is TGCGCCAGCAGCGGAGGGGACGGGGACACCGGGGAGCTGTTTTTT.